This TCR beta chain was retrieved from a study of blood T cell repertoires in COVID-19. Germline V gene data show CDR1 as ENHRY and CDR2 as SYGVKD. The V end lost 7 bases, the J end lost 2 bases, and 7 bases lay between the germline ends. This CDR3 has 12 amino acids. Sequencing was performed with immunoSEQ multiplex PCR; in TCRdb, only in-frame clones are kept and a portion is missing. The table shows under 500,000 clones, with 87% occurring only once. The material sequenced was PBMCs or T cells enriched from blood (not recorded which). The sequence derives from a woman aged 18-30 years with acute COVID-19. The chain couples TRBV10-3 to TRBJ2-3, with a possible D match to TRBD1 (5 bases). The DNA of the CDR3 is TGTGCCATCATGACAGACACAGATACGCAGTATTTT. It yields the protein CAIMTDTDTQYF.